The 25 T cell receptor beta chains below all came from one sample that was sequenced in a study of cytomegalovirus exposure and HLA in healthy donors. The PCR contained 60 Vbeta and 13 Jbeta primers. TCRdb's copy holds only in-frame clones and misses some; the assay was immunoSEQ multiplex PCR. The repertoire includes 150,000 to 200,000 clones, roughly 79% of them detected once, and about 1.6% sits in the top ten. Sequenced material: PBMCs. These receptors were obtained from a man aged 40-50 years in good health and CMV-seronegative.

The rearrangement links TRBV11-3 to TRBJ2-7; 7 nucleotides match TRBD2. The CDR3 has 14 amino acids. V shed 2 bases, J shed 1 base, and the junction held 2 bases outside the gene matches. From germline, CDR1 is SGHNT and CDR2 YENEEA. CDR3 sequence (DNA): TGTGCCAGCAGCTTAAGGGAGGGTTCCTACGAGCAGTACTTC. This gives the protein CASSLREGSYEQYF.

The V and J genes are TRBV19 and TRBJ1-2; D possibly corresponds to TRBD1 (6 bases). CDR3 size: 13 residues. V lost 8 bases, J lost 3 bases, and 13 bases lay in between. Germline V CDR1 and CDR2: LNHDA, SQIVND (reference sequence). This CDR3 reads CASGNTGYYGYTF. The CDR3 bases are TGTGCCAGTGGAAATACAGGGTACTATGGCTACACCTTC.

This sequence joins TRBV27 and TRBJ2-7; 10 nucleotides align to TRBD2. The CDR3 has 15 residues. Germline CDR1 MNHEY, CDR2 SMNVEV (reference sequence). Losses at the gene ends were 5 bases for V and 2 bases for J; bases not matched to a gene: 6. CDR3 nucleotide sequence: TGTGCCAGCAGTCCCCGACTAGCGGGCCCCTACGAGCAGTACTTC. Residues: CASSPRLAGPYEQYF.

The rearrangement uses TRBV30 and TRBJ2-3; 9 bases fit TRBD2. The ends lost 3 bases at V and 7 bases at J; junction bases unmatched: 11. Germline V gene sequence: CDR1 GTSNPN, CDR2 SVGIG (reference sequence). CDR3 size: 15 residues. CDR3 in amino acids: CAWRLTSGGTHTQYF. The CDR3 nucleotides read TGTGCCTGGAGATTGACTAGCGGAGGGACCCATACGCAGTATTTT. Looking up the rest from reference TRBV30 and TRBJ2-3 gives the full variable domain: SQTIHQWPATLVQPVGSPLSLECTVEGTSNPNLYWYRQAAGRGLQLLFYSVGIGQISSEVPQNLSASRPQDRQFILSSKKLLLSDSGFYLCAWRLTSGGTHTQYFGPGTRLTVL.

The CDR3 protein is CATGVAGGNQPQHF. The CDR3 DNA is TGTGCCACCGGCGTGGCAGGGGGCAATCAGCCCCAGCATTTT. V and J are TRBV27 and TRBJ1-5, with D maybe TRBD1 (6 bases). This CDR3 is built from 14 residues. V dropped 10 bases and J dropped 2 bases, with 15 bases sitting between them. In germline, CDR1 is MNHEY, CDR2 SMNVEV (reference sequence).

This chain links TRBV11-2 with TRBJ2-7, with 10 nucleotides matching TRBD1. V was pared by 3 bases and J by 4 bases, with 3 bases of the junction left unmatched. This CDR3 region has 14 residues. Per germline, CDR1 SGHAT and CDR2 FQNNGV. This chain's CDR3 is CASSFPGQGYEQYF. In DNA, the CDR3 is TGTGCCAGCAGCTTTCCGGGACAGGGGTACGAGCAGTACTTC.

V gene TRBV2 combines with J gene TRBJ2-2, with 12 bases lining up with TRBD1. From germline, CDR1 is SNHLY and CDR2 FYNNEI. V dropped 5 bases and J dropped 5; count of bases not matched to a gene: 3. The CDR3 loop spans 15 amino acids. DNA of the CDR3: TGTGCCAGCAGTAAGGGACAGGGGGCAACCGGGGAGCTGTTTTTT. The encoded protein is CASSKGQGATGELFF.

In this sample, this clone turned up a few times. The chain carries TRBV6-1 and TRBJ1-1, with 7 bases that match TRBD1. After removal of 4 bases from V and 9 bases from J, the junction contained 5 bases not matched to a gene. Germline CDR1 MNHNS, CDR2 SASEGT. The CDR3 extends over 12 amino acids. Here the CDR3 reads CASSVGTEQAFF. The CDR3, as DNA: TGTGCCAGCAGTGTCGGGACAGAGCAAGCTTTCTTT.

This clone was counted a few times. This sequence joins TRBV19 and TRBJ2-5; D is perhaps TRBD2 (6 bases). V shed 5 bases and J shed 5 bases, with 18 bases lying between them. Germline CDR1 and CDR2: LNHDA and SQIVND (reference sequence). The CDR3 extends over 15 amino acids. The CDR3 coding sequence is TGTGCCAGTAGTGTTGGGGGGACCCGAGGGGAGACCCAGTACTTC. Its translation is CASSVGGTRGETQYF.

The chain carries TRBV30 and TRBJ2-2; D may be TRBD2 (6 bases). The CDR3 consists of 12 residues. Per the germline V gene, CDR1 is GTSNPN and CDR2 is SVGIG (reference sequence). Trimming cost V 7 bases and J 4 bases, with 10 bases left between them. The CDR3 reads CASEGITGELFF. As DNA, the CDR3 is TGTGCCTCGGAGGGTATCACCGGGGAGCTGTTTTTT.

This clone was seen a few times. The CDR3 here is CASSQGGAGELFF. DNA for the CDR3: TGTGCCAGCAGCCAAGGAGGTGCCGGGGAGCTGTTTTTT. The chain uses TRBV14 and TRBJ2-2, with unresolved D. This CDR3 is 13 amino acids long. With 1 base removed from V and 6 bases from J, the gap between germline ends came to 6 bases. In germline, CDR1 is SGHDN, CDR2 FVKESK.

The V and J genes are TRBV19 and TRBJ1-2; TRBD1 agrees at 7 bases. CDR1 LNHDA and CDR2 SQIVND come from the germline V gene (reference sequence). The CDR3 consists of 15 residues. Losses at the gene ends were 6 bases for V and 4 bases for J; bases not matched to a gene: 11. CDR3 nucleotide sequence: TGTGCCAGTAGGCCCCGACAGGGTGGAGGCTATGGCTACACCTTC. Translation gives CASRPRQGGGYGYTF.

CDR3 residues: CASSYSFEHSGNTIYF. The CDR3 DNA reads as TGTGCCAGCAGTTACTCGTTTGAACACTCTGGAAACACCATATATTTT. V usage is TRBV6-5 and J usage is TRBJ1-3, with D uncertain. CDR3 size: 16 residues. Germline V gene data show CDR1 as MNHEY and CDR2 as SVGAGI. Deletions cut 0 bases from V and 0 bases from J, with 9 bases between.

For the CDR3, the DNA is TGTGCCAGCAGGGAGCACCAGGGGAGCTCCTACAATGAGCAGTTCTTC. Its translation: CASREHQGSSYNEQFF. J is TRBJ2-1 and V is TRBV2; tentatively, D is TRBD1 (6 bases). Germline loops: CDR1 SNHLY, CDR2 FYNNEI. The CDR3 loop spans 16 amino acids. Between the trimmed V and J ends, which lost 6 bases and 0 bases, there was a span of 15 bases.

The chain combines TRBV9 with TRBJ2-6, with 9 bases fitting TRBD1. CDR1 is SGDLS and CDR2 is YYNGEE in the germline V gene. V lost 0 bases, J lost 9 bases, and 4 bases stayed unmatched. The CDR3 spans 15 residues. The CDR3: CASSVATGGGNVLTF. The DNA of the CDR3 is TGTGCCAGCAGCGTAGCGACAGGGGGTGGCAACGTCCTGACTTTC.

This rearrangement joins TRBV4-1 to TRBJ2-7, with TRBD1 as a possible D gene (6 bases). The CDR3 spans 15 residues. The V end lost 3 bases, the J end lost 3 bases, and 15 bases lay between the germline ends. Germline CDR1 MGHRA, CDR2 YSYEKL. For the CDR3, the DNA is TGCGCCAGCAGCCACCCGGGGCAGGGGTTCTACGAGCAGTACTTC. Encoded protein: CASSHPGQGFYEQYF.

This chain links TRBV10-3 with TRBJ2-7, with D perhaps matching TRBD1 (6 bases). Looked up from germline, CDR1 is ENHRY and CDR2 is SYGVKD. The CDR3 is 13 amino acids. V lost 4 bases and J lost 2, with 9 bases in between. CDR3 nucleotide sequence: TGTGCCATCAGTGGGAGGACAGCCTACGAGCAGTACTTC. Protein: CAISGRTAYEQYF.

CDR3: CASSAGRETGELFF. In nucleotides, the CDR3 is TGCGCCAGCAGTGCGGGGAGGGAAACCGGGGAGCTGTTTTTT. V and J are TRBV10-1 and TRBJ2-2, with 7 bases matching TRBD2. This CDR3 is 14 amino acids long. V was pared by 4 bases and J by 5 bases, with 4 bases of the junction left unmatched. Germline values: CDR1 WNHNN, CDR2 SYGVQD (reference sequence).

The V call is TRBV30, the J call TRBJ1-4, with D possibly TRBD1 on 6 matching bases. This CDR3 spans 15 amino acids. Trimming removed 0 bases at V and 5 bases at J, with 13 bases between. Germline CDR1 is GTSNPN and CDR2 is SVGIG (reference sequence). The CDR3 loop is CAWSVPTGRNEKLFF. The DNA of the CDR3 is TGTGCCTGGAGTGTACCCACAGGGCGGAATGAAAAACTGTTTTTT.

The CDR3 DNA reads TGTGCCAGCAGTCAAGGACAGGGAAACACCATATATTTT. Protein: CASSQGQGNTIYF. J is TRBJ1-3 and V is TRBV6-5; a weak D match, TRBD1 (6 bases). Trimming left V 5 bases short and J 4 bases short, with 9 bases between. CDR1 is MNHEY, CDR2 SVGAGI, per germline. This CDR3 is 13 amino acids long.

Turning to this clone: Relative to the germline gene, one junction end is altered; a read error may explain this. The chain couples TRBV5-1 to TRBJ1-1; TRBD1 might be the D (5 bases). CDR3 size: 13 residues. Looked up from germline, CDR1 is SGHRS and CDR2 is YFSETQ. The CDR3 sequence: CASSPIEARDLNF. CDR3 DNA: TGCGCCAGCAGCCCAATCGAGGCCAGGGATCTAAACTTT.

This clone was picked up a small number of times. The V gene is TRBV2, the J gene TRBJ2-2; a possible D gene is TRBD2 (5 bases). This CDR3 spans 12 amino acids. Germline CDR1 SNHLY, CDR2 FYNNEI. Deletions cut 8 bases from V and 6 bases from J, with 10 bases between. The CDR3 DNA is TGTGCCAGCTCGTTGGGAGCCGGGGAGCTGTTTTTT. It is translated as CASSLGAGELFF.

The rearrangement joins TRBV4-1 to TRBJ2-5; 15 nucleotides line up with TRBD2. Germline CDR1 is MGHRA and CDR2 is YSYEKL. The CDR3 covers 16 residues. The J segment lost 4 bases and the V segment lost 2 bases, leaving 2 bases of the junction unmatched. The DNA of the CDR3 is TGCGCCAGCAGCCAATGGGGACTAGCGGGAGGAGAGACCCAGTACTTC. It codes for CASSQWGLAGGETQYF.

This clone occurred once. V is TRBV27 and J is TRBJ1-2; 7 bases are shared with TRBD1. Germline values: CDR1 MNHEY, CDR2 SMNVEV (reference sequence). This CDR3 spans 16 amino acids. V shed 4 bases and J 4 bases; nucleotides not matched to a gene: 12. This CDR3 reads CASSSSPDRPGYGYTF. The CDR3 DNA follows: TGTGCCAGCAGTTCCTCCCCGGACAGGCCAGGCTATGGCTACACCTTC.

Notes on this clone: Without the conserved terminal phenylalanine or tryptophan, this CDR3 likely stems from a read error. CDR3 region: CASKREAGGVLYSNQPQHL. DNA for the CDR3: TGTGCCAGTAAAAGAGAGGCTGGGGGGGTATTATATAGCAATCAGCCCCAGCATCTT. V gene TRBV19 combines with J gene TRBJ1-5; weak D call: TRBD1 (5 bases). The V end was cut by 7 bases, the J end by 0 bases, with 25 bases between. This CDR3 is built from 19 residues. The V gene's germline CDR1 is LNHDA and CDR2 SQIVND (reference sequence).